The present TCR beta chain was sequenced within a study of blood T cell repertoires in COVID-19. Study details: Material from acute and convalescent COVID-19 was sourced from the United States, Italy and Spain.

The CDR3 is made up of 15 amino acids. CDR1 is LNHDA and CDR2 is SQIVND in the germline V gene (reference sequence). With V trimmed by 6 bases and J by 0 bases, 3 bases remained unmatched. In its sample, this clone was seen once. Original methodology: Amplification with reference gene primers provided the estimates of nucleated cell counts. Some clones are missing from TCRdb's copy, which holds only in-frame ones; the method was immunoSEQ multiplex PCR. V and J calls and clone size are as listed in that table; D and trimming were resolved from the DNA. This table holds around 250,000 clones, 85% to 95% found once. The cohort comprised adults aged about 18 to 100 years residing in under 30 US areas. Cohorts were assigned according to the clinical history that participants reported.

The gene calls are TRBV19 and TRBJ2-1; 9 bases are shared with TRBD2. This TCR came from a man in his forties who had been exposed to COVID-19. The sample taken for sequencing was PBMCs or T cells enriched from blood (not recorded which). The CDR3 is CASSSSGTSYNEQFF. In DNA, the CDR3 is TGTGCCAGTAGCTCTAGCGGGACCTCCTACAATGAGCAGTTCTTC. The whole variable domain, filled in from reference TRBV19 and TRBJ2-1, reads DGGITQSPKYLFRKEGQNVTLSCEQNLNHDAMYWYRQDPGQGLRLIYYSQIVNDFQKGDIAEGYSVSREKKESFPLTVTSAQKNPTAFYLCASSSSGTSYNEQFFGPGTRLTVL.